A selection of T cell receptor beta chains follows, all from one sample in a study of graft-versus-host responses after intestinal transplantation. Assay: immunoSEQ multiplex PCR; the TCRdb copy retains only in-frame clones and omits some. The sample consists of some 100,000 clones, about 90% of them appearing once. Antigen specificity for these receptors is unknown. The starting material was unstimulated CD8+ T cells sorted from spleen or lymph node cells, obtained before intestinal transplant. The source of these receptors is a human donor who received an intestinal transplant. Each CDR3 is given with its conserved first and last residue. Fields, in order: V gene, clone size, J gene, CDR3 protein. Only part of the rows carry a size: once, few, many, or a class if the clone is expanded.

>TRBV18|-|TRBJ2-1
CASSPSPGLDYNEQFF
>TRBV5-6|-|TRBJ1-1
CASNRGGTTEAFF
>TRBV5-6|-|TRBJ2-5
CASSPVTGETQYF
>TRBV4-1|-|TRBJ2-7
CASSQEWDGRYEQYF
>TRBV4-1|-|TRBJ1-1
CASSQVGTGGAGGTEAFF
>TRBV7-6|-|TRBJ2-1
CASSQTAGGLYNEQFF
>TRBV6-1|-|TRBJ2-7
CASSDRLAGDVGEQYF
>TRBV6-6|-|TRBJ1-5
CASTEDGYSNQPQHF
>TRBV4-1|-|TRBJ2-7
CASSQVSNSEQYF
>TRBV5-1|once|TRBJ2-7
CASSWEDVPYEQYF
>TRBV27|once|TRBJ1-1
CASSSGTRLAEAFF
>TRBV6-5|-|TRBJ1-2
CASNPGTGYGYTF
>TRBV7-6|once|TRBJ2-5
CASRGLEETQYF
>TRBV2|-|TRBJ2-2
CASSVDLAKREENTGELFF
>TRBV6-5|-|TRBJ1-1
CASSYAGNTEAFF
>TRBV2|-|TRBJ2-5
CASTESGPPTQYF
>TRBV7-6|-|TRBJ2-1
CASRPPPSRGGLTYNEQFF
>TRBV4-2|-|TRBJ2-5
CASSQDLPGVGTQETQYF
>TRBV2|once|TRBJ2-7
CASSDPLGGLGEQYF
>TRBV19|-|TRBJ2-7
CASSIEWASPYEQYF
>TRBV10-1|-|TRBJ2-1
CASSVLLIIRSYNEQFF
>TRBV7-3|-|TRBJ2-2
CASSWNTGELFF
>TRBV14|-|-
CASSARDPGTSRLYEQYF
>TRBV5-3|-|TRBJ1-2
CARSWTGYDLGGLPLYGYTF
>TRBV27|-|TRBJ2-3
CASSLSGATDTQYF
>TRBV5-4|-|TRBJ2-7
CASRPGTGYDEQYF
>TRBV30|-|TRBJ2-7
CAWSTGTYEQYF
>TRBV4-2|many|TRBJ2-3
CASSQDPGQGTDTQYF
>TRBV4-1|-|TRBJ2-7
CASSKETGSPREQYF
>TRBV7-6|-|TRBJ2-5
CASSLLLQETQYF
>TRBV27|-|TRBJ2-7
CASSFSRIDYEQYF